This TCR beta chain was recorded in a study of tumor-infiltrating lymphocytes in oesophageal squamous cell carcinoma. TCRdb passed the PCR reads through MiXCR, listing each CDR3 protein once. Among 15,000 to 20,000 distinct CDR3 sequences listed, roughly 40% were seen once. This clonotype was seen only a few times. One end of the junction fails to match germline, which may point to a read error. This CDR3 has 16 residues. Germline-derived CDR1 and CDR2 are SGHNT and YYREEE (reference sequence). Sequencing used normal esophageal tissue next to the tumor. This clonotype was sampled from a female donor with esophageal squamous cell carcinoma. V and J are TRBV5-4 and TRBJ2-2; D not certain. CDR3 sequence (DNA): TGCGCCAGCAGCTTGGCTTTCGGCCAAGGAACCGGGGAGCTGTTTTTT. Its translation: CASSLAFGQGTGELFF.